These T cell receptor beta chains were read from a single sample in a study of T cell responses to AZD1222 COVID-19 vaccine. Sequenced by immunoSEQ multiplex PCR; TCRdb stores in-frame clones only, minus some. The data hold about 120,000 clones, with roughly 89% observed a single time. Material: peripheral blood, obtained on day 0 of AZD1222 vaccination. The receptors here all came from an adult in good health. CDR3s include the opening cysteine and the closing phenylalanine or tryptophan. A D gene is named only where the DNA matches it firmly. Size is omitted from some rows. Given values are once, few, many or a class for expanded clones.

TRBD1	13	TRBV28	TRBJ2-7	.	TGTGCCAGCAATCAGGGGGCTGTATCCGAGCAGTACTTC	CASNQGAVSEQYF
.	14	TRBV7-2	TRBJ2-3	.	TGTGCCAGCAGCTTAGACCAGGTGTTAAATACGCAGTATTTT	CASSLDQVLNTQYF
.	15	TRBV7-2	TRBJ2-3	.	TGTGCCAGCAGCTTAGTGGGACACATCACAGATACGCAGTATTTT	CASSLVGHITDTQYF
.	15	TRBV28	TRBJ2-7	.	TGTGCCAGCAGTTTCGCGGACGGAGCCTCCTACGAGCAGTACTTC	CASSFADGASYEQYF
TRBD2	13	TRBV2	TRBJ2-1	.	TGTGCCAGTCTGACTAGCGGAGCCAATGAGCAGTTCTTC	CASLTSGANEQFF
TRBD2	15	TRBV30	TRBJ2-5	once	TGTGCCTGGAGTGTACGAGCGGGAAGCCAAGAGACCCAGTACTTC	CAWSVRAGSQETQYF
.	13	TRBV29-1	TRBJ1-2	.	TGCAGCGTTGGTCAGGGTATGGACTATGGCTACACCTTC	CSVGQGMDYGYTF
TRBD1	14	TRBV4-3	TRBJ1-6	once	TGCGCCAGCTCTACACAGGGGAACAATTCACCCCTCCACTTT	CASSTQGNNSPLHF
TRBD2	16	TRBV7-2	TRBJ2-7	.	TGTGCCAGCAGTCCGGGACTAGCGGGGCCTCCCTACGAGCAGTACTTC	CASSPGLAGPPYEQYF
.	13	TRBV29-1	TRBJ2-7	.	TGCAGCGTTCGTATCGTAAATTCCTACGAGCAGTACTTC	CSVRIVNSYEQYF
.	13	TRBV19	TRBJ1-5	once	TGTGCCAGTAGTATAGAAAGGGCCCAGCCCCAGCATTTT	CASSIERAQPQHF
.	17	TRBV21-1	TRBJ2-7	.	TGTGCCAGCAGCAGACTTCGGACCGGGACAGGTTCAGACGAGCAGTACTTC	CASSRLRTGTGSDEQYF
.	17	TRBV19	TRBJ2-1	.	TGTGCCAGTAGTATAGGTCGAGGGTTCGGACTCTACAATGAGCAGTTCTTC	CASSIGRGFGLYNEQFF
.	12	TRBV27	TRBJ2-1	.	TGTGCCAGCAGTCCGGGAGATCATGAGCAGTTCTTC	CASSPGDHEQFF
TRBD2	17	TRBV19	TRBJ2-1	.	TGTGCCAGTAGTGCAATAGCGGGATTAGCCCCAGGGAATGAGCAGTTCTTC	CASSAIAGLAPGNEQFF
.	13	TRBV7-2	TRBJ1-5	few	TGTGCCAGCAGCTTATCGGGGGAACAGCCCCAGCATTTT	CASSLSGEQPQHF
.	15	TRBV18	TRBJ1-5	.	TGTGCCAGCTCATCACAGGGAGGGGGCAATCAGCCCCAGCATTTT	CASSSQGGGNQPQHF
.	13	TRBV14	TRBJ1-2	.	TGTGCCAGCAGCCAAGATGGAGTAACTGGCTACACCTTC	CASSQDGVTGYTF
.	12	TRBV29-1	TRBJ2-5	.	TGCAGCGTGAACAGGGTCCAAGAGACCCAGTACTTC	CSVNRVQETQYF
TRBD1	15	TRBV2	TRBJ1-5	.	TGTGCCAGCAGGAATGACAGGGGTAGCAATCAGCCCCAGCATTTT	CASRNDRGSNQPQHF
.	13	TRBV28	TRBJ1-2	.	TGTGCCAGCAGTCTCATTGGGAATTATGGCTACACCTTC	CASSLIGNYGYTF
.	16	TRBV19	TRBJ1-5	.	TGTGCCAGTAGTATTGGAGGGGGATATAGCAATCAGCCCCAGCATTTT	CASSIGGGYSNQPQHF
TRBD1	16	TRBV28	TRBJ1-4	.	TGTGCCAGCAGTCAGGACAGGGAAGACAAACTCGAAAAACTGTTTTTT	CASSQDREDKLEKLFF
.	11	TRBV20-1	TRBJ1-2	.	TGCAGTGCCGCGAGAGATGGAGGCTACACCTTC	CSAARDGGYTF
.	14	TRBV12-5	TRBJ1-2	.	TGTGCTAGTGGTTTGTCGGGATCCAACTATGGCTACACCTTC	CASGLSGSNYGYTF
.	13	TRBV19	TRBJ1-5	.	TGTGCCAGTACGGACGACAGCAATCAGCCCCAGCATTTT	CASTDDSNQPQHF
.	14	TRBV28	TRBJ1-4	.	TGTGCCAGCAGTTTAGGACGGTTTGGGGAAAAACTGTTTTTT	CASSLGRFGEKLFF
.	12	TRBV28	TRBJ1-2	medium-sized	TGTGCCAGCAGTCCGTTTTTCTATGGCTACACCTTC	CASSPFFYGYTF
.	12	TRBV18	TRBJ2-5	.	TGTGCCAGCTCACCACCTGGAGAGACCCAGTACTTC	CASSPPGETQYF
TRBD1	14	TRBV24-1	TRBJ2-3	.	TGTGCCACCAGACAGGGGGCCGACACAGATACGCAGTATTTT	CATRQGADTDTQYF
TRBD2	20	TRBV4-2	TRBJ2-1	.	TGTGCCAGCAGCCAGGCATTAGCGGGAGGTCCGCTAAGCTCCTACAATGAGCAGTTCTTC	CASSQALAGGPLSSYNEQFF
.	11	TRBV28	TRBJ1-1	once	TGTGCCACCTATGGGGACACTGAAGCTTTCTTT	CATYGDTEAFF
.	13	TRBV7-2	TRBJ2-7	.	TGTGCCAGCAGCTTAAGGCAGGATGGCGAGCAGTACTTC	CASSLRQDGEQYF
TRBD2	16	TRBV6-2/TRBV6-3	TRBJ2-1	.	TGTGCCAGCAGCCAGGGACTAGCGGGAATCTTGGATGAGCAGTTCTTC	CASSQGLAGILDEQFF
.	13	TRBV29-1	TRBJ2-7	.	TGCAGCGTTGAGATTGGGCAGGGCAACGAGCAGTACTTC	CSVEIGQGNEQYF
TRBD1	15	TRBV13	TRBJ2-7	.	TGTGCCAGCAGCCTAAACGGACAGGGCTCCTACGAGCAGTACTTC	CASSLNGQGSYEQYF
TRBD1	13	TRBV10-2	TRBJ1-1	.	TGCGCCACCCGGGACAGGGGAAACACTGAAGCTTTCTTT	CATRDRGNTEAFF
.	14	TRBV28	TRBJ1-5	once	TGTGCCAGCAGTTTACAGGGCGGCAATCAGCCCCAGCATTTT	CASSLQGGNQPQHF
TRBD1	16	TRBV28	TRBJ1-4	.	TGTGCCAGCAGTCAGCCTACAGGGGCGGGTAACGAAAAACTGTTTTTT	CASSQPTGAGNEKLFF
TRBD1	13	TRBV5-4	TRBJ2-1	.	TGTGCCAGCAGCGTTACAGGGGGGAATGAGCAGTTCTTC	CASSVTGGNEQFF
TRBD1	15	TRBV19	TRBJ2-1	.	TGTGCCAGTAGTGCGGACAGGGCGACCTACAATGAGCAGTTCTTC	CASSADRATYNEQFF
.	12	TRBV6-5	TRBJ2-1	.	TGTGCCAGCAGCTCGTCGGGGAATGAGCAGTTCTTC	CASSSSGNEQFF
.	15	TRBV7-2	TRBJ1-6	.	TGTGCCAGCAGCATAGAGACAGGTTATAATTCACCCCTCCACTTT	CASSIETGYNSPLHF
TRBD1	15	TRBV5-1	TRBJ1-1	.	TGCGCCAGCAGCTGGGGACAGGGGGTGGGCACTGAAGCTTTCTTT	CASSWGQGVGTEAFF
TRBD1	13	TRBV12-3/TRBV12-4	TRBJ1-2	.	TGTGCCAGCACCAGACAGGGCCCTTATGGCTACACCTTC	CASTRQGPYGYTF
TRBD2	18	TRBV5-4	TRBJ2-3	.	TGTGCCAGCAGCTTGGCCCGCCGGCTAGCGGGAGAAGCAGATACGCAGTATTTT	CASSLARRLAGEADTQYF
.	16	TRBV4-3	TRBJ1-4	once	TGCGCCAGCAGCCAAGATCAAGGGAAGAAGGGTGAAAAACTGTTTTTT	CASSQDQGKKGEKLFF
TRBD2	16	TRBV7-2	TRBJ2-1	.	TGTGCCAGCAGCTTAGATGGCGGGAGAAACTACAATGAGCAGTTCTTC	CASSLDGGRNYNEQFF
.	14	TRBV28	TRBJ2-1	.	TGTGCCAGCAGTTTTGCAGGTGCCTACAATGAGCAGTTCTTC	CASSFAGAYNEQFF
.	11	TRBV6-1	TRBJ2-7	few	TGTGCCAGCAGTGAAATCTACGAGCAGTACTTC	CASSEIYEQYF
TRBD1	15	TRBV6-5	TRBJ1-5	.	TGTGCCAGCAGTATACTGGGACAGGGGGATCAGCCCCAGCATTTT	CASSILGQGDQPQHF
.	13	TRBV4-3	TRBJ2-5	.	TGCGCCAGCAGCCAAGATTGGATGGAGACCCAGTACTTC	CASSQDWMETQYF
TRBD1	14	TRBV6-5	TRBJ2-7	.	TGTGCCAGTATGGGGACAGCACCATCCTACGAGCAGTACTTC	CASMGTAPSYEQYF
.	11	TRBV5-5	TRBJ2-7	.	TGTGCCAGCCAGGCGGTTTACGAGCAGTACTTC	CASQAVYEQYF
TRBD2	14	TRBV20-1	TRBJ2-1	.	TGCAGTGCTAGTCCGGGACTAGCGGGTAATGAGCAGTTCTTC	CSASPGLAGNEQFF